In its sample, the clone carrying this T cell receptor (beta chain) was seen a few times. This PCR relied on a set of 60 Vbeta primers and 13 Jbeta primers. Assay used: immunoSEQ multiplex PCR; TCRdb lists only in-frame clones, some missing. The data contain more than 95,000 clones, 60% to 75% of them seen just once; the ten biggest clones take up about 4%. The sample comes from a study of cytomegalovirus exposure and HLA in healthy donors. The CDR3 is 13 residues long. Trimming stripped 8 bases from V and 1 base from J, with 15 bases between. Germline V gene lookup returns CDR1 SQVTM and CDR2 ANQGSEA.

The rearrangement uses TRBV29-1 and TRBJ2-7; D remains unclear. The sample consisted of PBMCs. The TCR sequence derives from a woman between 50 and 59 years old in good health and CMV-seropositive. CDR3 loop: CSTVDTQSYEQYF. CDR3 nucleotides: TGCAGCACGGTAGACACCCAATCCTACGAGCAGTACTTC.